The 19 T cell receptor beta chains reported below all come from one sample, sequenced in a study of T cell responses to AZD1222 COVID-19 vaccine (dated by TCRdb to the early 2020s). Explained via the paper, the time point label denotes: baseline before first vaccination. Library method: the immunoSEQ multiplex PCR assay. TCRdb holds this immuneACCESS table with in-frame rearrangements only. Some clones are missing; in checked studies, unresolved V genes explain under half, and the rest has no known cause. The table for this sample lists roughly 120,000 clones; approximately 91% of them were counted only once. Approximately 7.6% of the sample belongs to the ten largest clones. The sequencing here drew on peripheral blood, taken on day 0 of AZD1222 vaccination. The source of these receptors is an adult in good health.

The chain recombines TRBV20-1 with TRBJ1-1; maybe TRBD1 (5 bases). The CDR3 is 10 residues long. Germline V gene sequence: CDR1 DFQATT, CDR2 SNEGSKA (reference sequence). V was clipped by 8 bases and J by 3 bases, with 7 bases between them. CDR3 amino acids: CSWGYTEAFF. CDR3 bases: TGCAGTTGGGGGTACACTGAAGCTTTCTTT.

The J gene is TRBJ1-1, the V gene TRBV29-1; D remains unclear. Trimming took off 6 bases at V and 3 bases at J, with 11 bases between the two ends. Germline V gene sequence: CDR1 SQVTM, CDR2 ANQGSEA. The CDR3 has 12 amino acids. The CDR3 loop reads CSVSTEYTEAFF. The CDR3 nucleotides read TGCAGCGTATCGACGGAGTACACTGAAGCTTTCTTT.

The V and J genes are TRBV19 and TRBJ1-1; no firm D call. Germline CDR1 and CDR2: LNHDA and SQIVND (reference sequence). V lost 3 bases and J lost 0, with 8 bases in between. This CDR3 contains 14 residues. The CDR3 sequence: CASSMYAVNTEAFF. The DNA for the CDR3 is TGTGCCAGTAGTATGTATGCGGTGAACACTGAAGCTTTCTTT.

This sequence joins TRBV5-1 and TRBJ1-4, with 7 bases that match TRBD1. This CDR3 is built from 15 residues. V was pared by 4 bases and J by 7 bases, with 10 bases of the junction left unmatched. CDR1 is SGHRS, CDR2 YFSETQ, per germline. The CDR3 sequence is CASSRRDSDFEKLFF. The CDR3 DNA sequence: TGCGCCAGCAGCCGCCGGGACAGCGATTTTGAAAAACTGTTTTTT. The variable domain in full, with the rest retrieved from reference TRBV5-1 and TRBJ1-4, is KAGVTQTPRYLIKTRGQQVTLSCSPISGHRSVSWYQQTPGQGLQFLFEYFSETQRNKGNFPGRFSGRQFSNSRSEMNVSTLELGDSALYLCASSRRDSDFEKLFFGSGTQLSVL.

The rearrangement uses TRBV6-5 and TRBJ1-6; possible D gene TRBD1, 6 bases. This CDR3 has 14 residues. The V and J ends lost 7 bases and 6 bases respectively, with 13 bases between them. The V gene's germline CDR1 is MNHEY and CDR2 SVGAGI. CDR3 amino acids: CASNEDSSNSPLHF. CDR3 DNA sequence: TGTGCCAGCAACGAGGACAGTTCTAATTCACCCCTCCACTTT.

The chain employs TRBV12-5 and TRBJ2-1, with unresolved D. Trimming stripped 1 base from V and 9 bases from J, with 10 bases between. The CDR3 spans 13 residues. The germline V gene encodes CDR1 LGHNT and CDR2 FRNRAP. The CDR3 DNA sequence: TGTGCTAGTGGTTTGGGGCAGCCTTTTGAGCAGTTCTTC. Its protein is CASGLGQPFEQFF.

This chain links TRBV5-1 with TRBJ1-6, with 9 bases aligning to TRBD1. With 4 bases clipped from V and 8 bases from J, the junction kept 19 bases outside the gene matches. In germline, CDR1 is SGHRS, CDR2 YFSETQ. This CDR3 is built from 19 residues. DNA for the CDR3: TGCGCCAGCAGCCTGGAACCCGTACTGACAGGGGGGCGGCATTCACCCCTCCACTTT. It specifies CASSLEPVLTGGRHSPLHF.

The chain has TRBV20-1 and TRBJ2-3, with D hard to call. Trimming took 6 bases from V and 6 from J, leaving 10 bases between them. Looked up from germline, CDR1 is DFQATT and CDR2 is SNEGSKA (reference sequence). The CDR3 length is 11 residues. DNA of the CDR3: TGCAGTGCGGACCTGGGGGATACGCAGTATTTT. Protein: CSADLGDTQYF.

The V gene is TRBV29-1, the J gene TRBJ2-3, with TRBD2 identical over 10 bases. Germline CDR1 SQVTM, CDR2 ANQGSEA. The CDR3 is 14 amino acids. V dropped 4 bases and J dropped 0; count of bases not matched to a gene: 1. The CDR3 nucleotides are TGCAGCGTTGCAGCGGGGGGGAGCACAGATACGCAGTATTTT. Residues: CSVAAGGSTDTQYF.

The chain couples TRBV6-1 to TRBJ1-2; D ambiguous. V was trimmed by 1 base and J by 0 bases, leaving 6 bases between them. Germline CDR1 is MNHNS and CDR2 is SASEGT. There are 14 residues in the CDR3. DNA of the CDR3: TGTGCCAGCAGTGAAGGGGGAGCTAACTATGGCTACACCTTC. Translated, it gives CASSEGGANYGYTF.

The chain couples TRBV7-2 to TRBJ2-5, with D possibly being TRBD1 or TRBD2 (5 bases each). The CDR3 runs to 16 residues. Looked up from germline, CDR1 is SGHTA and CDR2 is FQGNSA. V was clipped by 4 bases and J by 5 bases, with 20 bases between them. The CDR3 is CASSSWGARGAETQYF. The CDR3 bases are TGTGCCAGCAGCTCGTGGGGAGCTAGAGGGGCTGAGACCCAGTACTTC. Based on the CDR3 plus reference TRBV7-2 and TRBJ2-5, the full variable domain is GAGVSQSPSNKVTEKGKDVELRCDPISGHTALYWYRQSLGQGLEFLIYFQGNSAPDKSGLPSDRFSAERTGGSVSTLTIQRTQQEDSAVYLCASSSWGARGAETQYFGPGTRLLVL.

This chain uses TRBV11-2 with TRBJ2-1; no definite D call. In germline, CDR1 is SGHAT, CDR2 FQNNGV. The V end was cut by 5 bases, the J end by 4 bases, with 12 bases between. This CDR3 has 14 residues. The CDR3 DNA is TGTGCCAGCAGCCCTCAGACTGTATACAATGAGCAGTTCTTC. The encoded protein is CASSPQTVYNEQFF.

This chain uses TRBV28 with TRBJ1-1, with 11 bases identical to TRBD1. The CDR3 covers 15 residues. V dropped 4 bases and J dropped 5; count of bases not matched to a gene: 6. CDR1 is MDHEN, CDR2 SYDVKM, per germline. This CDR3 reads CASSSAGTGGTEAFF. The DNA of the CDR3 is TGTGCCAGCAGTTCGGCCGGGACAGGGGGAACTGAAGCTTTCTTT.

The gene calls are TRBV7-9 and TRBJ1-4; maybe TRBD1 (6 bases). V gave up 1 base and J gave up 8 bases, with 8 bases separating them. The CDR3 extends over 13 amino acids. CDR1 and CDR2 (germline): SEHNR, FQNEAQ (reference sequence). The CDR3 nucleotides are TGTGCCAGCAGCTTAGAGAGGGGGGAAAAACTGTTTTTT. It translates to CASSLERGEKLFF.

The V call is TRBV12-3 or TRBV12-4, the J call TRBJ2-1; D gene uncertain. V was trimmed by 4 bases and J by 7 bases, leaving 11 bases between them. The CDR3 covers 13 residues. CDR3 nucleotide sequence: TGTGCCAGCAGTTCCGCCCAGCGAAATGAGCAGTTCTTC. It yields the protein CASSSAQRNEQFF.

The chain carries TRBV15 and TRBJ2-7; no definite D call. Germline loops: CDR1 LNHNV, CDR2 YYDKDF (reference sequence). The CDR3 runs 14 residues. V lost 0 bases and J lost 3, with 9 bases in between. CDR3 loop: CATSRDEGNYEQYF. The CDR3 coding sequence is TGTGCCACCAGCAGAGATGAAGGGAACTACGAGCAGTACTTC.

The V and J genes are TRBV18 and TRBJ1-5; possible D gene TRBD1, 5 bases. The CDR3 covers 13 residues. Germline lookup yields CDR1 KGHSH and CDR2 LQKENI. Trimming cost V 6 bases and J 6 bases, with 12 bases left between them. DNA of the CDR3: TGTGCCAGCTCTTTCGACAGAGGTCAGCCCCAGCATTTT. This sequence encodes CASSFDRGQPQHF.

This clone came up once. The gene calls are TRBV5-1 and TRBJ1-1, with no clear D. The CDR3 runs to 12 residues. CDR1 and CDR2 from the germline V gene are SGHRS and YFSETQ. Trimming removed 6 bases at V and 2 bases at J, with 8 bases between. In DNA, the CDR3 is TGCGCCAGCATCGGCGCAAACACTGAAGCTTTCTTT. It translates to CASIGANTEAFF.

The chain combines TRBV20-1 with TRBJ1-4; weak D call: TRBD1 (5 bases). The CDR3 length is 11 residues. Germline V gene lookup returns CDR1 DFQATT and CDR2 SNEGSKA (reference sequence). V was clipped by 5 bases and J by 10 bases, with 11 bases between them. CDR3 nucleotides: TGCAGTGCTTCCGACCAGGGAAAACTGTTTTTT. Amino acid sequence: CSASDQGKLFF.